The 23 T cell receptor beta chains below come from one sample, sequenced in a study of T cell changes during pregnancy in multiple sclerosis. The data were produced by immunoSEQ multiplex PCR, yet TCRdb's version contains in-frame clones alone and is incomplete. The profile shows about 38,000 clones, about 91% of them singletons. The source was CD8+ T cells from peripheral blood mononuclear cells, collected after pregnancy. These receptors were taken from a female donor with multiple sclerosis, enrolled in a pregnancy study.

V gene TRBV28 combines with J gene TRBJ1-2, with D tentatively TRBD1 (6 bases). CDR1 is MDHEN, CDR2 SYDVKM, per germline. V lost 3 bases and J 3 bases, leaving 8 bases between the germline ends. This CDR3 is 13 amino acids long. In nucleotides, the CDR3 is TGTGCCAGCAGTTTGGGGGCTCACTATGGCTACACCTTC. Protein: CASSLGAHYGYTF.

The V and J genes are TRBV9 and TRBJ2-3; a possible D gene is TRBD2 (6 bases). This CDR3 is built from 16 residues. Germline lookup yields CDR1 SGDLS and CDR2 YYNGEE. The germline V and J ends were trimmed by 0 bases and 1 base, with 12 bases remaining between them. CDR3 nucleotides: TGTGCCAGCAGCGTAGGTTGGCGGGGACGCACAGATACGCAGTATTTT. Translating gives CASSVGWRGRTDTQYF.

This chain uses TRBV27 with TRBJ2-7; 8 positions match TRBD1. The CDR3 has 14 residues. Germline values: CDR1 MNHEY, CDR2 SMNVEV (reference sequence). Trimming at V came to 5 bases and at J to 2 bases, leaving 5 bases not matched to a gene. CDR3 DNA: TGTGCCAGCAGTCCGACAGGGGCGGCCTACGAGCAGTACTTC. Translated, it gives CASSPTGAAYEQYF.

This clone came up a few times. The chain is built from TRBV7-3 and TRBJ1-1, with D possibly being TRBD1 (5 bases). CDR3 length: 14 amino acids. Trimming removed 1 base from V and 4 bases from J, with 10 bases in between. CDR1 is SGHTA, CDR2 FQGTGA, per germline. CDR3 nucleotides: TGTGCCAGCAGCTTAAAACCAGGGTCCACTGAAGCTTTCTTT. Translated: CASSLKPGSTEAFF.

The chain joins TRBV7-9 to TRBJ1-2; D remains unclear. The CDR3 is made up of 14 amino acids. The V gene's germline CDR1 is SEHNR and CDR2 FQNEAQ (reference sequence). V was clipped by 4 bases and J by 1 base, with 10 bases between them. CDR3 DNA sequence: TGTGCCAGCAGCTCGTTCGTAGATAACTATGGCTACACCTTC. Translation gives CASSSFVDNYGYTF.

The chain recombines TRBV28 with TRBJ2-7; 8 positions match TRBD1. V shed 5 bases, J shed 0 bases, and the junction held 6 bases outside the gene matches. Per the germline V gene, CDR1 is MDHEN and CDR2 is SYDVKM. The CDR3 spans 15 residues. DNA for the CDR3: TGTGCCAGCAGTGTTCAGGGGGCGAGCTCCTACGAGCAGTACTTC. Its translation is CASSVQGASSYEQYF. Full variable domain (remainder filled in from reference TRBV28 and TRBJ2-7): DVKVTQSSRYLVKRTGEKVFLECVQDMDHENMFWYRQDPGLGLRLIYFSYDVKMKEKGDIPEGYSVSREKKERFSLILESASTNQTSMYLCASSVQGASSYEQYFGPGTRLTVT.

J is TRBJ2-3 and V is TRBV7-2; D uncertain. V was pared by 3 bases and J by 6 bases, with 7 bases between. Germline values: CDR1 SGHTA, CDR2 FQGNSA. This CDR3 region has 12 residues. CDR3 sequence (DNA): TGTGCCAGCAGCTTGAGGTGGGATACGCAGTATTTT. Translation: CASSLRWDTQYF.

This chain uses TRBV7-9 with TRBJ2-5; weak D call: TRBD1 (6 bases). Deletions cut 4 bases from V and 1 base from J, with 13 bases between. Germline values: CDR1 SEHNR, CDR2 FQNEAQ (reference sequence). This CDR3 is 15 amino acids long. Written as DNA, the CDR3 is TGTGCCAGCAGCTACACTACAGGGACCCAAGAGACCCAGTACTTC. Its protein is CASSYTTGTQETQYF.

This chain uses TRBV13 with TRBJ2-5; 9 bases line up with TRBD1. Germline V lookup: CDR1 PRHDT, CDR2 FYEKMQ (reference sequence). The J segment lost 2 bases and the V segment lost 5 bases, leaving 6 bases of the junction unmatched. The CDR3 spans 15 residues. In nucleotides, the CDR3 is TGTGCCAGCAGCGCCCGGGACAGGGATCAAGAGACCCAGTACTTC. Amino acid sequence: CASSARDRDQETQYF.

V and J are TRBV9 and TRBJ1-1; the match to TRBD1 covers 8 bases. The ends lost 3 bases at V and 3 bases at J; junction bases unmatched: 7. This CDR3 has 15 amino acids. Germline V lookup: CDR1 SGDLS, CDR2 YYNGEE. CDR3 sequence reads: CASSAPRGPDTEAFF. CDR3 sequence (DNA): TGTGCCAGCAGCGCTCCCAGGGGGCCCGACACTGAAGCTTTCTTT. The full variable domain, in which reference TRBV9 and TRBJ1-1 provide the parts outside the CDR3, is DSGVTQTPKHLITATGQRVTLRCSPRSGDLSVYWYQQSLDQGLQFLIQYYNGEERAKGNILERFSAQQFPDLHSELNLSSLELGDSALYFCASSAPRGPDTEAFFGQGTRLTVV.

The chain is built from TRBV19 and TRBJ2-5; TRBD1 is a possible D gene (6 bases). Germline V lookup: CDR1 LNHDA, CDR2 SQIVND (reference sequence). The V gene lost 3 bases and the J gene lost 4 bases, with 15 bases spanning the gap. This CDR3 comprises 15 residues. The chain's CDR3 is CASSIQGPQGETQYF. CDR3 DNA sequence: TGTGCCAGTAGTATCCAGGGGCCCCAAGGAGAGACCCAGTACTTC.

The chain recombines TRBV5-5 with TRBJ2-1; D may be TRBD2 (6 bases). The ends were cut back, 2 bases at V and 5 bases at J, with 14 bases in the middle. Germline CDR1 is SGHKS and CDR2 is YYEKEE (reference sequence). The CDR3 runs to 15 residues. CDR3 residues: CASSLWWDFDNEQFF. The CDR3 coding sequence is TGTGCCAGCAGCTTATGGTGGGACTTCGACAATGAGCAGTTCTTC. Full variable domain (missing parts from reference TRBV5-5 and TRBJ2-1): DAGVTQSPTHLIKTRGQQVTLRCSPISGHKSVSWYQQVLGQGPQFIFQYYEKEERGRGNFPDRFSARQFPNYSSELNVNALLLGDSALYLCASSLWWDFDNEQFFGPGTRLTVL.

The chain uses TRBV2 and TRBJ2-7; a weak D match, TRBD1 (6 bases). Germline CDR1 reads SNHLY; CDR2 reads FYNNEI. This CDR3 spans 15 amino acids. V lost 2 bases and J lost 3, with 14 bases in between. The CDR3 region is CASSERRDTRYEQYF. In DNA form, the CDR3 reads TGTGCCAGCAGTGAACGCCGGGACACCCGCTACGAGCAGTACTTC.

On this clone itself: The junction does not match germline at one end; this may be a read error. The V call is TRBV28, the J call TRBJ1-3, with no clear D. The CDR3 runs to 14 residues. The germline gives CDR1 MDHEN, CDR2 SYDVKM. CDR3 in amino acids: CATSSPDSGNTIYF. The CDR3 bases are TGTGCCACCAGTAGCCCTGACTCTGGAAACACCATATATTTT.

The chain couples TRBV4-1 to TRBJ1-3; D may be TRBD1 (5 bases). There are 18 residues in the CDR3. Trimming pared 2 bases from V and 4 bases from J, leaving 21 bases between. CDR1 is MGHRA and CDR2 is YSYEKL in the germline V gene. The CDR3 DNA reads as TGCGCCAGCAGCCAACCGGACATGGGGTTTAGTCGAGGAAACACCATATATTTT. Translation: CASSQPDMGFSRGNTIYF.

This chain joins TRBV27 and TRBJ1-1; possibly TRBD1 for D (6 bases). CDR1 and CDR2 (germline): MNHEY, SMNVEV (reference sequence). The length of the CDR3 is 17 residues. With 4 bases removed from V and 0 bases from J, the gap between germline ends came to 18 bases. For the CDR3, the DNA is TGTGCCAGCAGTTCACCGACCAGGGGTTTAATGAACACTGAAGCTTTCTTT. Translating gives CASSSPTRGLMNTEAFF.

The chain has TRBV18 and TRBJ2-1; D possibly corresponds to TRBD1 (5 bases). The CDR3 length is 15 residues. Germline CDR1 reads KGHSH; CDR2 reads LQKENI. V was cut by 2 bases and J by 9 bases, with 17 bases left in between. In DNA, the CDR3 is TGTGCCAGCTCACCATATGAAGACAGAGTCACTGAGCAGTTCTTC. Translation: CASSPYEDRVTEQFF.

V and J are TRBV30 and TRBJ2-7, with 8 bases that match TRBD1. J gave up 1 base and V 0 bases, and 2 bases lay outside the gene matches. Germline V lookup: CDR1 GTSNPN, CDR2 SVGIG (reference sequence). The CDR3 is 14 residues long. DNA for the CDR3: TGTGCCTGGAGTGTAGGGACAGGTTCCTACGAGCAGTACTTC. Translation gives CAWSVGTGSYEQYF.

This rearrangement joins TRBV7-3 to TRBJ2-7; 10 positions match TRBD1. Germline V gene lookup returns CDR1 SGHTA and CDR2 FQGTGA. There are 18 residues in the CDR3. After removal of 2 bases from V and 1 base from J, the junction contained 11 bases not matched to a gene. The CDR3 sequence: CASSLRGYDRGRSYEQYF. The CDR3 DNA is TGTGCCAGCAGCTTACGGGGATATGACAGGGGGCGATCCTACGAGCAGTACTTC.

The V and J genes are TRBV19 and TRBJ2-2; TRBD2 is a possible D gene (6 bases). Germline CDR1 LNHDA, CDR2 SQIVND (reference sequence). The CDR3 contains 12 residues. Trimming took 3 bases from V and 8 from J, leaving 7 bases between them. The chain's CDR3 is CASSIREGELFF. CDR3 nucleotides: TGTGCCAGTAGTATTCGGGAGGGGGAGCTGTTTTTT.

This chain links TRBV6-5 with TRBJ2-7; TRBD1 agrees at 10 bases. The CDR3 runs 15 residues. Germline V gives CDR1 MNHEY, CDR2 SVGAGI. V shed 11 bases and J 1 base; nucleotides not matched to a gene: 11. For the CDR3, the DNA is TGTGCCGGCATCGTGGGGGGACAGGGGTCCTACGAGCAGTACTTC. The encoded protein is CAGIVGGQGSYEQYF.

The chain joins TRBV27 to TRBJ1-1, with unresolved D. This CDR3 has 13 residues. V shed 3 bases and J shed 1 base, with 6 bases lying between them. From germline, CDR1 is MNHEY and CDR2 SMNVEV (reference sequence). For the CDR3, the DNA is TGTGCCAGCAGTTTCCGACAGAACACTGAAGCTTTCTTT. It translates to CASSFRQNTEAFF.

By sample fraction, this clone is medium-sized (0.01 to 0.1%). The gene calls are TRBV7-9 and TRBJ1-1; TRBD1 matches 7 bases. Losses at the gene ends were 5 bases for V and 3 bases for J; bases not matched to a gene: 9. The V gene's germline CDR1 is SEHNR and CDR2 FQNEAQ (reference sequence). The CDR3 spans 15 residues. The CDR3 loop is CASSTLDRTDTEAFF. In DNA form, the CDR3 reads TGTGCCAGCAGCACGTTGGACAGGACGGACACTGAAGCTTTCTTT. The variable domain in full, completed from reference TRBV7-9 and TRBJ1-1, reads DTGVSQNPRHKITKRGQNVTFRCDPISEHNRLYWYRQTLGQGPEFLTYFQNEAQLEKSRLLSDRFSAERPKGSFSTLEIQRTEQGDSAMYLCASSTLDRTDTEAFFGQGTRLTVV.